The rows below give T cell receptor beta chains drawn from one sample of a study of T-cell memory formation after mild COVID-19. Each CDR3 protein gets one entry after TCRdb re-called the 5' RACE reads with MiXCR. This table has 200,000 or so distinct CDR3 sequences, roughly 18% appearing once. Sequencing used PBMCs or a T cell subset sorted from them (not recorded which). The receptors derive from an adult woman who had mild COVID-19 (a few samples of this study predate the infection). Cell type and time point are not known. CDR3s include the opening cysteine and the closing phenylalanine or tryptophan. The order of the fields is V gene, D gene, J gene, clone size, CDR3 protein, CDR3 DNA. D genes are given only for firm matches. Clone sizes are given selectively: once, few, many, or a class where the clone is expanded.

V: TRBV20-1; D: NA; J: TRBJ1-2; size: NA; CDR3: CSATSGTGYSGYTF; DNA: TGCAGTGCTACTTCCGGAACAGGATATAGCGGCTACACCTTC
V: TRBV2; D: NA; J: TRBJ1-1; size: NA; CDR3: CASRIGENTEAFF; DNA: TGTGCCAGCAGGATAGGAGAGAACACTGAAGCTTTCTTT
V: TRBV7-2; D: NA; J: TRBJ1-5; size: few; CDR3: CASRRQFNQPQHF; DNA: TGTGCCAGCAGGAGACAGTTCAATCAGCCCCAGCATTTT
V: TRBV24-1; D: NA; J: TRBJ2-1; size: NA; CDR3: CATSDPLGQINEQFF; DNA: TGTGCCACCAGTGACCCCCTCGGACAAATTAATGAGCAGTTCTTC
V: TRBV2; D: NA; J: TRBJ2-4; size: few; CDR3: CASSEGTSKFYF; DNA: TGTGCCAGCAGTGAAGGGACTTCTAAATTCTACTTC
V: TRBV11-2; D: TRBD2; J: TRBJ2-4; size: NA; CDR3: CASSLSGENIQYF; DNA: TGTGCCAGCAGCTTAAGCGGGGAAAACATTCAGTACTTC
V: TRBV12-3/TRBV12-4; D: NA; J: TRBJ1-5; size: few; CDR3: CASSFIRGSGGSQPQHF; DNA: TGTGCCAGCAGTTTTATCCGGGGATCGGGGGGGAGTCAGCCCCAGCATTTT
V: TRBV10-3; D: NA; J: TRBJ2-7; size: few; CDR3: CAISEDRYEQYF; DNA: TGTGCCATCAGTGAGGACCGATACGAGCAGTACTTC
V: TRBV6-5; D: TRBD1; J: TRBJ2-2; size: many; CDR3: CASSHSGPRTGSPGELFF; DNA: TGTGCCAGCAGTCATTCGGGGCCCAGGACAGGGTCCCCCGGGGAGCTGTTTTTT
V: TRBV18; D: NA; J: TRBJ2-7; size: few; CDR3: CASSPGTLDYEQYF; DNA: TGTGCCAGCTCACCAGGGACTCTAGACTACGAGCAGTACTTC
V: TRBV11-3; D: NA; J: TRBJ2-1; size: once; CDR3: CASNRDQGDEQFF; DNA: TGTGCCAGCAATAGGGATCAGGGCGATGAGCAGTTCTTC
V: TRBV12-3/TRBV12-4; D: NA; J: TRBJ2-7; size: NA; CDR3: CASAEWRRVYEQYF; DNA: TGTGCCAGCGCGGAATGGCGGAGGGTCTACGAGCAGTACTTC
V: TRBV10-3; D: NA; J: TRBJ2-1; size: few; CDR3: CAISVSQGSYNEQFF; DNA: TGTGCCATCAGCGTATCACAGGGCTCCTACAATGAGCAGTTCTTC
V: TRBV4-2; D: TRBD2; J: TRBJ2-7; size: few; CDR3: CASSQDLASGSEQYF; DNA: TGTGCCAGCAGCCAAGATTTGGCTAGCGGGAGCGAGCAGTACTTC